These 6 T cell receptor beta chains originate from one sample sequenced in a study of T cell responses to AZD1222 COVID-19 vaccine. Profiling relied on immunoSEQ multiplex PCR, and the TCRdb table lists in-frame clones only, not all of them. Of over 150,000 clones in the sample, around 90% were seen once. This sample comprised peripheral blood, obtained on day 0 of MenACWY control vaccination. The receptors stem from an adult in good health.

The chain is built from TRBV28 and TRBJ2-2, with TRBD1 matching over 9 bases. Unmatched junction bases numbered 8, after V lost 3 bases and J lost 0 bases. The CDR3 covers 18 residues. Per germline, CDR1 MDHEN and CDR2 SYDVKM. CDR3 sequence (DNA): TGTGCCAGCAGTTTGGGGACAGGGCAGTTAGCGAACACCGGGGAGCTGTTTTTT. This translates into CASSLGTGQLANTGELFF.

This chain uses TRBV5-4 with TRBJ2-6; 12 bases match TRBD1. CDR1 and CDR2 (germline): SGHNT, YYREEE (reference sequence). This CDR3 comprises 17 residues. With V trimmed by 4 bases and J by 0 bases, 2 bases remained unmatched. The CDR3 DNA sequence: TGTGCCAGCAGCCCGGGACAGGGGGCCTCTGGGGCCAACGTCCTGACTTTC. Protein product: CASSPGQGASGANVLTF.

V gene TRBV6-2 or TRBV6-3 combines with J gene TRBJ1-1, with 9 nucleotides matching TRBD1. The germline CDR1 and CDR2 sequences are MNHEY and SVGEGT. This CDR3 contains 14 residues. V lost 5 bases to trimming and J lost 3 bases; unmatched junction nucleotides: 4. This CDR3 is CASSHRGRDTEAFF. CDR3 DNA: TGTGCCAGCAGTCACAGGGGGCGCGACACTGAAGCTTTCTTT.

There are a few counts of this clone. J is TRBJ1-4 and V is TRBV30; TRBD1 might be the D (5 bases). Germline CDR1 GTSNPN, CDR2 SVGIG (reference sequence). Between the trimmed V and J ends, which lost 4 bases and 8 bases, there was a span of 14 bases. CDR3 length equals 13 residues. The CDR3 loop reads CAWTGLLGEKLFF. DNA of the CDR3: TGTGCCTGGACAGGGCTCTTAGGGGAAAAACTGTTTTTT.

The genes are TRBV7-2 and TRBJ1-1; D is undetermined. Germline values: CDR1 SGHTA, CDR2 FQGNSA. The CDR3 consists of 14 residues. Trimming stripped 4 bases from V and 1 base from J, with 10 bases between. The CDR3 loop reads CASSSRVANTEAFF. CDR3 nucleotide sequence: TGTGCCAGCAGCTCAAGGGTAGCGAACACTGAAGCTTTCTTT.

The V call is TRBV5-8, the J call TRBJ1-5; D unresolved. V was pared by 0 bases and J by 9 bases, with 4 bases between. Germline CDR1 SGHTS, CDR2 YDEGEE. The length of the CDR3 is 11 residues. Written as DNA, the CDR3 is TGTGCCAGCAGCTTGGTAGGGCCCCAGCATTTT. It encodes CASSLVGPQHF.